The entry that follows covers one TCR beta chain sequence. As yet, its antigen is unknown. V dropped 1 base and J dropped 3; count of bases not matched to a gene: 9. Germline values: CDR1 SGHTA, CDR2 FQGNSA. The CDR3 spans 16 residues. Time point meaning: persistent/refractory GD, antithyroid drugs over 5 years with positive TRAb. The authors made the TCR library using RNA they extracted from PBMCs. The sample belongs to a study of regulatory T cells in long-lasting Graves disease. Overall study results and limits: TCR diversity was lower in persistent than newly diagnosed Graves' disease. Thyroid tissue went unexamined; only peripheral blood was analyzed. In persistent patients, shared public clonotypes (approximately 3,000) outnumbered those in new patients (almost 1,000).

CDR3 regions were amplified by Arm-PCR using iRepertoire HTBI primers to build TCR beta libraries. One entry per CDR3 protein, called by TCRdb with MiXCR from the multiplex PCR reads. This sample carries approximately 470,000 distinct CDR3 sequences, roughly 20% of them seen once, and the ten largest clones take about 7.8%. The sample was peripheral blood mononuclear cells (PBMCs), taken when the disease was refractory, from a patient treated with antithyroid drugs. The receptor's source is a female donor with Graves disease. The J gene is TRBJ2-7, the V gene TRBV7-2; 7 bases fit TRBD1. This CDR3 reads CASSLVIWTGVYEQYF. DNA of the CDR3: TGTGCCAGCAGCTTAGTAATTTGGACAGGAGTCTACGAGCAGTACTTC.